This TCR beta chain was sequenced in a study of blood T cell repertoires in COVID-19. As handled by the study authors: Quantification of nucleated cells was approximated via reference gene primer amplification. TCRdb's copy holds only in-frame clones and misses some; the assay was immunoSEQ multiplex PCR. The DNA gave D and trimming, while V, J and clone size come from that table. The table records approximately 360,000 clones, 88% of them present only once. Participants, about 18 to 90 years old, spanned more than 20 US areas. CDR3 length: 12 amino acids. Germline CDR1 reads SQVTM; CDR2 reads ANQGSEA. The germline V and J ends were trimmed by 7 bases and 1 base, with 10 bases remaining between them.

The sample consisted of PBMCs or T cells enriched from blood (not recorded which). This sequence joins TRBV29-1 and TRBJ1-1, with D uncertain. The source is a woman aged 25 to 39 with acute COVID-19. Here the CDR3 DNA reads TGCAGCGCCAATAGACAGAACACTGAAGCTTTCTTT. It yields the protein CSANRQNTEAFF.